Included here is one TCR beta chain sequence, with context. Its target is unknown. The entry originates in a study of shared clonotypes between healthy human individuals. Study as a whole: Per donor, CD8 memory used one plate, CD8 naive used two, CD4 memory used three and CD4 naive used three. Findings and limits, study-wide: Richness estimates generally favored naive over memory subsets. Shared clonotypes across all four donors exceeded non-shared ones in generation probability.

Samples underwent the assay at deep level. Clones were sequenced by immunoSEQ multiplex PCR, and TCRdb holds only the in-frame ones, with some missing. The sample contains around 2.1 million clones, about 92% of which appear only once. This CDR3 is built from 15 residues. CDR1 is SGHVS and CDR2 is FQNEAQ in the germline V gene. The V gene lost 3 bases and the J gene lost 0 bases, with 12 bases spanning the gap. Terminally differentiated effector memory CD45RA+ cells were excluded by CCR7 positive selection of CD45RO-negative cells. This receptor was identified in a man younger than 35 in good health. Some clones in this sample may be carry-over from other donors' samples. The sample was naive CD8+ T cells from PBMCs. This chain uses TRBV7-8 with TRBJ2-7, with D uncertain. The DNA of the CDR3 is TGTGCCAGCAGCTTCCGGGTAGTAAGCTCCTACGAGCAGTACTTC. Protein: CASSFRVVSSYEQYF.